This TCR beta chain originates from a study of CD8 T cells in Susac syndrome. Reverse transcription of 0.5 to 1 ug RNA used random hexamers. It was immunoSEQ multiplex PCR that amplified TCR beta CDR3 across 54 Vbeta and 13 Jbeta. A single record per CDR3 protein comes from TCRdb applying MiXCR to the immunoSEQ multiplex PCR reads. The table has roughly 120,000 distinct CDR3 sequences, about 94% seen once. Through negative isolation, CD4+ and CD8+ T cells were obtained, while TEMRA cells were enriched using FACS. Study-wide findings and caveats: The study recognized that the number of individuals in its TCR sequencing and HLA analysis was relatively small.

As concerns this clonotype: Its antigen is as yet unknown.

CDR3 length equals 11 residues. Per the germline V gene, CDR1 is MNHNY and CDR2 is SVGAGI (reference sequence). The ends were cut back, 7 bases at V and 7 bases at J, with 10 bases in the middle. The sample consisted of CD4+ T cells from PBMCs. This chain uses TRBV6-6 with TRBJ1-2, with TRBD1 as a possible D gene (5 bases). The clonotype was recovered from a human donor with multiple sclerosis. In DNA form, the CDR3 reads TGTGCCAGCACCCCAGGGTTTGGCTACACCTTC. The encoded protein is CASTPGFGYTF.